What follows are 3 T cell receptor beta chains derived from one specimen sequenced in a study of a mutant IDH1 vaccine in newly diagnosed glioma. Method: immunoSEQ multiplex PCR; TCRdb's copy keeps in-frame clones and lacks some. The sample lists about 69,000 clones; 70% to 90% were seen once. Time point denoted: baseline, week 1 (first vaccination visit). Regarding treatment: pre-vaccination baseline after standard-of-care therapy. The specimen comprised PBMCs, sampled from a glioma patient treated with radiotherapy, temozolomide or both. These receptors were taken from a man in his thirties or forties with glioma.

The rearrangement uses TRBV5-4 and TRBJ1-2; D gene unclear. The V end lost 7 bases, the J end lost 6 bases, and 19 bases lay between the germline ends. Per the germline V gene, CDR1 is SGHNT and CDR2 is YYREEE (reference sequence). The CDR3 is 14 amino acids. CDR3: CASHSTIPWDGYTF. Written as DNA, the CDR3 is TGTGCCAGCCACTCGACCATCCCCTGGGATGGCTACACCTTC.

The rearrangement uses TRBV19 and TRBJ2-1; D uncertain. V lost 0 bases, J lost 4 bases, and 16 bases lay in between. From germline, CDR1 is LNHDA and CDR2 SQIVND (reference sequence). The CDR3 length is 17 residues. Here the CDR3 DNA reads TGTGCCAGTAGTATAGATAGGAAGGTCGGATTTTACAATGAGCAGTTCTTC. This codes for CASSIDRKVGFYNEQFF.

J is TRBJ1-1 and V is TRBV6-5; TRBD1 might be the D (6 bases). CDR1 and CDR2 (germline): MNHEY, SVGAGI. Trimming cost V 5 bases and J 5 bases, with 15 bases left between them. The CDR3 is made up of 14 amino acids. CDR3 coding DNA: TGTGCCAGCAGTCAAACAGGGATGGGGACTGAAGCTTTCTTT. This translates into CASSQTGMGTEAFF.